These 26 T cell receptor beta chains share one sample of origin, sequenced in a study of radiotherapy plus CTLA-4 blockade in lung cancer. Profiled with immunoSEQ multiplex PCR; TCRdb holds only in-frame clones, not every one. Altogether 40,000 to 50,000 clones are present, 73% being singletons, with the ten largest covering around 3.3%. The sequences come from peripheral blood, collected from a patient treated with radiotherapy plus ipilimumab. The receptors stem from a human donor with non-small cell lung cancer who had a complete response to radiotherapy plus ipilimumab.

This chain joins TRBV6-5 and TRBJ2-7; a possible D gene is TRBD2 (5 bases). V lost 2 bases to trimming and J lost 4 bases, with 15 bases between them. CDR1 is MNHEY and CDR2 is SVGAGI in the germline V gene. This CDR3 spans 15 amino acids. CDR3 nucleotide sequence: TGTGCCAGCAGTTACGCGGACTCACAGAGTTACGAGCAGTACTTC. Its protein is CASSYADSQSYEQYF.

This rearrangement joins TRBV9 to TRBJ2-3, with D unresolved. This CDR3 has 17 amino acids. Germline V gene sequence: CDR1 SGDLS, CDR2 YYNGEE. V dropped 5 bases and J dropped 2 bases, with 21 bases sitting between them. The CDR3 coding sequence is TGTGCCAGCAGAGCCCAAGAGTCCTCCCGTCACACAGATACGCAGTATTTT. Its protein is CASRAQESSRHTDTQYF.

This rearrangement joins TRBV18 to TRBJ1-2, with a weak D call TRBD1 (5 bases). Deletions cut 6 bases from V and 3 bases from J, with 11 bases between. The CDR3 is 13 residues long. Germline assignment: CDR1 KGHSH and CDR2 LQKENI. CDR3 DNA: TGTGCCAGCTCCGAGACAGTGGACTATGGCTACACCTTC. This encodes CASSETVDYGYTF.

The chain carries TRBV7-8 and TRBJ2-1, with a tentative D call TRBD2 (7 bases). Trimming shortened V by 1 base and J by 7 bases, and 11 bases separated the two germline ends. Germline lookup yields CDR1 SGHVS and CDR2 FQNEAQ. The CDR3 sequence is 14 residues long. CDR3 in DNA: TGTGCCAGCAGCTTAGACGGGGGGCTAAATGAGCAGTTCTTC. This sequence encodes CASSLDGGLNEQFF. Complete variable domain (other parts from reference TRBV7-8 and TRBJ2-1): GAGVSQSPRYKVAKRGQDVALRCDPISGHVSLFWYQQALGQGPEFLTYFQNEAQLDKSGLPSDRFFAERPEGSVSTLKIQRTQQEDSAVYLCASSLDGGLNEQFFGPGTRLTVL.

The chain uses TRBV6-1 and TRBJ2-5; D gene uncertain. The CDR3 has 15 residues. Germline V CDR1 and CDR2: MNHNS, SASEGT. V shed 5 bases and J shed 5 bases, with 18 bases lying between them. The DNA of the CDR3 is TGTGCCAGCAGTCCCGCGACTGCCCGGGTGGAGACCCAGTACTTC. This codes for CASSPATARVETQYF.

The rearrangement uses TRBV2 and TRBJ1-1; tentative D call: TRBD1 (6 bases). V lost 1 base, J lost 6 bases, and 15 bases lay in between. The V gene's germline CDR1 is SNHLY and CDR2 FYNNEI. CDR3 length equals 15 residues. CDR3 protein: CASSEGPQGRAEAFF. CDR3 coding DNA: TGTGCCAGCAGTGAAGGGCCCCAGGGGCGGGCTGAAGCTTTCTTT.

In this sample, this clone turned up once. The V call is TRBV6-5, the J call TRBJ2-7; 7 bases fit TRBD2. The germline CDR1 and CDR2 sequences are MNHEY and SVGAGI. Losses at the gene ends were 0 bases for V and 2 bases for J; bases not matched to a gene: 4. The CDR3 is 15 amino acids. The CDR3 DNA reads as TGTGCCAGCAGTTACTCGCCTAGCGGAACCTACGAGCAGTACTTC. It translates to CASSYSPSGTYEQYF.

V gene TRBV4-1 combines with J gene TRBJ2-1; TRBD2 aligns across 10 bases. Germline trimming cut 4 bases from V and 0 bases from J; bases unmatched to any gene: 3. There are 16 residues in the CDR3. Germline lookup yields CDR1 MGHRA and CDR2 YSYEKL. Here the CDR3 reads CASSRIAGGSYNEQFF. The CDR3 DNA reads as TGCGCCAGCAGCCGCATAGCGGGAGGCTCCTACAATGAGCAGTTCTTC.

This clone occurred a few times. The genes are TRBV25-1 and TRBJ2-7, with 8 bases aligning to TRBD1. The CDR3 sequence is 13 residues long. The V and J ends lost 8 bases and 3 bases, in that order; junction bases with no gene match: 6. In germline, CDR1 is MGHDK, CDR2 SYGVNS. The CDR3 DNA follows: TGTGCCAGCGAAGTTACAGGGGGCTACGAGCAGTACTTC. Amino acid sequence: CASEVTGGYEQYF.

This clone is a singleton in its sample. The chain combines TRBV7-9 with TRBJ1-1; D remains ambiguous. CDR1 SEHNR and CDR2 FQNEAQ come from the germline V gene (reference sequence). V lost 0 bases to trimming and J lost 7 bases, with 12 bases between them. This CDR3 spans 14 amino acids. CDR3 in amino acids: CASSLAQEKIEAFF. The CDR3 DNA follows: TGTGCCAGCAGCTTAGCGCAAGAGAAAATTGAAGCTTTCTTT.

This clone was counted only a few times. J is TRBJ2-3 and V is TRBV28; tentative D call: TRBD2 (5 bases). V was pared by 6 bases and J by 0 bases, with 7 bases between. This CDR3 is 13 amino acids long. Germline V CDR1 and CDR2: MDHEN, SYDVKM. This CDR3 is CASRTGSTDTQYF. As DNA, the CDR3 is TGTGCCAGCAGGACGGGAAGCACAGATACGCAGTATTTT.

The chain combines TRBV11-3 with TRBJ2-2; D is undetermined. The CDR3 is 12 residues long. Germline loops: CDR1 SGHNT, CDR2 YENEEA. Deletions cut 5 bases from V and 6 bases from J, with 7 bases between. CDR3 region: CASSLRSGELFF. CDR3 nucleotide sequence: TGTGCCAGCAGCCTCCGGTCCGGGGAGCTGTTTTTT.

The genes are TRBV9 and TRBJ2-7; 16 bases agree with TRBD2. The V segment lost 0 bases and the J segment 5 bases; nucleotides outside the gene matches: 8. This CDR3 is 18 amino acids long. Germline V CDR1 and CDR2: SGDLS, YYNGEE. CDR3 in DNA: TGTGCCAGCAGCGTAGATGGGGGACTAGCGGGGGGGCCCCACGAGCAGTACTTC. It encodes CASSVDGGLAGGPHEQYF.

The J gene is TRBJ2-7, the V gene TRBV10-2; the match to TRBD2 covers 10 bases. The CDR3 is 13 residues long. The germline gives CDR1 WSHSY, CDR2 SAAADI. V was clipped by 7 bases and J by 5 bases; unmatched bases: 5. The CDR3 region is CASKAGGPHEQYF. The DNA for the CDR3 is TGCGCCAGCAAAGCGGGAGGGCCCCACGAGCAGTACTTC.

CDR3 sequence (DNA): TGCAGCGTCCGACAGGGCCCCAATGAAAAACTGTTTTTT. Translating it yields CSVRQGPNEKLFF. This chain uses TRBV29-1 with TRBJ1-4, with 7 bases lining up with TRBD1. V was pared by 6 bases and J by 5 bases, with 6 bases of the junction left unmatched. CDR1 and CDR2 from the germline V gene are SQVTM and ANQGSEA. There are 13 residues in the CDR3.

The J gene is TRBJ2-7, the V gene TRBV6-6; a possible D gene is TRBD1 (6 bases). Trimming pared 2 bases from V and 4 bases from J, leaving 15 bases between. Per the germline V gene, CDR1 is MNHNY and CDR2 is SVGAGI (reference sequence). This CDR3 is 15 amino acids long. The CDR3 coding sequence is TGTGCCAGCAGTTACGAGGTTGGGGGCCAGTACGAGCAGTACTTC. Translated, it gives CASSYEVGGQYEQYF.

V and J are TRBV18 and TRBJ2-1; a possible D gene is TRBD2 (6 bases). Germline CDR1 and CDR2: KGHSH and LQKENI. V lost 10 bases and J lost 3, with 16 bases in between. The CDR3 extends over 14 amino acids. CDR3 sequence (DNA): TGTGCCAACCGTCGGACTAACTTCTACAATGAGCAGTTCTTC. It translates to CANRRTNFYNEQFF.

This clone was detected ten times or more. The chain employs TRBV5-8 and TRBJ2-1; TRBD2 is a possible D gene (6 bases). The CDR3 covers 17 residues. Germline CDR1 reads SGHTS; CDR2 reads YDEGEE. The germline V and J ends were trimmed by 0 bases and 0 bases, with 13 bases remaining between them. This chain's CDR3 is CASSLAVGGSSYNEQFF. The CDR3 nucleotides are TGTGCCAGCAGCTTGGCCGTGGGGGGTAGCTCCTACAATGAGCAGTTCTTC.

The chain employs TRBV4-2 and TRBJ2-2; maybe TRBD2 (6 bases). Trimming took 1 base from V and 7 from J, leaving 16 bases between them. The length of the CDR3 is 16 residues. The germline V gene encodes CDR1 LGHNA and CDR2 YNFKEQ. DNA for the CDR3: TGTGCCAGCAGCCAAGTTCACGGGGGATTTGGCGGGGAGCTGTTTTTT. It yields the protein CASSQVHGGFGGELFF.

The V call is TRBV6-1, the J call TRBJ1-3; no definite D call. The ends were cut back, 7 bases at V and 0 bases at J, with 13 bases in the middle. There are 15 residues in the CDR3. Germline CDR1 is MNHNS and CDR2 is SASEGT. CDR3 DNA: TGTGCCAGCAAGGCCAGGATCTACTCTGGAAACACCATATATTTT. Its protein is CASKARIYSGNTIYF.

The rearrangement joins TRBV27 to TRBJ2-7; 7 bases agree with TRBD1. Germline lookup yields CDR1 MNHEY and CDR2 SMNVEV (reference sequence). After removal of 4 bases from V and 3 bases from J, the junction contained 9 bases not matched to a gene. The CDR3 is 15 residues long. The CDR3: CASSSLGQVRYEQYF. CDR3 in DNA: TGTGCCAGCAGTTCCCTCGGACAGGTTCGCTACGAGCAGTACTTC.

This chain links TRBV7-2 with TRBJ1-2, with D possibly matching TRBD1 (5 bases). CDR3 length: 13 residues. The germline V gene encodes CDR1 SGHTA and CDR2 FQGNSA. Trimming removed 5 bases from V and 7 bases from J, with 14 bases in between. The CDR3 DNA follows: TGTGCCAGCAGCCATCGACAGCTCCCTGGCTACACCTTC. This translates into CASSHRQLPGYTF.

The chain combines TRBV28 with TRBJ2-1, with 9 positions matching TRBD2. CDR1 and CDR2 (germline): MDHEN, SYDVKM. Trimming took 2 bases from V and 5 from J; bases not matched to a gene: 4. The CDR3 has 15 amino acids. This CDR3 reads CASSLGTSRNNEQFF. CDR3 sequence (DNA): TGTGCCAGCAGTTTAGGGACTAGCAGAAACAATGAGCAGTTCTTC.

Here the CDR3 reads CASSRDRGYEQYF. CDR3 nucleotides: TGTGCCAGCTCCCGGGACAGGGGTTACGAGCAGTACTTC. The chain uses TRBV18 and TRBJ2-7; TRBD1 aligns across 10 bases. This CDR3 is 13 amino acids long. CDR1 KGHSH and CDR2 LQKENI come from the germline V gene. V dropped 6 bases and J dropped 4; count of bases not matched to a gene: 3. The whole variable domain, remainder taken from reference TRBV18 and TRBJ2-7, is NAGVMQNPRHLVRRRGQEARLRCSPMKGHSHVYWYRQLPEEGLKFMVYLQKENIIDESGMPKERFSAEFPKEGPSILRIQQVVRGDSAAYFCASSRDRGYEQYFGPGTRLTVT.

The gene calls are TRBV2 and TRBJ1-5, with 9 bases matching TRBD1. V lost 6 bases, J lost 6 bases, and 12 bases stayed unmatched. The CDR3 totals 16 residues. Germline V gene data show CDR1 as SNHLY and CDR2 as FYNNEI. The CDR3 DNA follows: TGTGCCAGCAGGGACGGTGGGACAGGGTACGGTCAGCCCCAGCATTTT. Amino acids: CASRDGGTGYGQPQHF.

Sample share makes this clone medium-sized (0.01 to 0.1%). J is TRBJ1-5 and V is TRBV7-2, with D hard to call. V was clipped by 0 bases and J by 2 bases, with 11 bases between them. CDR3 length: 16 amino acids. CDR1 and CDR2 (germline): SGHTA, FQGNSA. In nucleotides, the CDR3 is TGTGCCAGCAGCTTAGCACCCCCAGGCGGCAATCAGCCCCAGCATTTT. It codes for CASSLAPPGGNQPQHF.